These T cell receptor beta chains were read from a single sample in a study of blood T cell repertoires in COVID-19. The method was immunoSEQ multiplex PCR; TCRdb's version includes in-frame clones alone and lacks a portion of them. The sample shows around 230,000 clones, 83% of them seen only once. Sequencing was done on a sample of peripheral blood. The receptors stem from a middle-aged woman with active or convalescent COVID-19. Both conserved end residues are part of each CDR3. The D gene is left open where the match is weak. Size tells how often a clone was seen (once, few, many) or the class of an expanded clone, and some rows leave it out.

clone_size j_call v_call d_call cdr3_nt cdr3_aa
NA TRBJ1-6 TRBV30 TRBD1 TGTGCCTGGAGTGTAAAGACAGGGGCGGGTTCACCCCTCCACTTT CAWSVKTGAGSPLHF
NA TRBJ1-2 TRBV11-3 NA TGTGCCAGCAGCTTAGAAACAGGAATCTTCTATGGCTACACCTTC CASSLETGIFYGYTF
NA TRBJ1-3 TRBV28 TRBD1 TGTGCCAGCAGCCCAGGGGGTCGCCTCTCTGGAAACACCATATATTTT CASSPGGRLSGNTIYF
few TRBJ2-7 TRBV11-3 NA TGTGCCAGCAGCCCCCTAAGTCGGAGTCGGGGCTACGAGCAGTACTTC CASSPLSRSRGYEQYF
NA TRBJ2-7 TRBV7-6 TRBD1 TGTGCCAGCAGCGCCGGGACAGGGGCCTACGAGCAGTACTTC CASSAGTGAYEQYF
once TRBJ2-3 TRBV4-1 NA TGCGCCAGCAGCCAAGAACGCAGGGACTCCACAGATACGCAGTATTTT CASSQERRDSTDTQYF
NA TRBJ2-7 TRBV7-2 TRBD1 TGTGCCAGCAGCTTATACCAAGGGGGCCCTGACTACGAGCAGTACTTC CASSLYQGGPDYEQYF
once TRBJ1-3 TRBV18 NA TGTGCCAGCTCACCGGCCGAACCCTCTGGAAACACCATATATTTT CASSPAEPSGNTIYF
NA TRBJ2-5 TRBV7-3 TRBD2 TGTGCCAGCAGCTTAAATGGAGGACTAGCGGGGGGTCCCTGGAAGACCCAGTACTTC CASSLNGGLAGGPWKTQYF
NA TRBJ2-7 TRBV10-2 NA TGCGCCAGCAGTGAGGGCAGCTCCTACGAGCAGTACTTC CASSEGSSYEQYF
NA TRBJ2-1 TRBV5-1 NA TGCGCCAGCCAGGAACGTACCCATGAGGGGCAGTTCTTC CASQERTHEGQFF
NA TRBJ2-7 TRBV27 NA TGTGCCAGCAGTCCGTCGTCCTATGGTCCCCTCGAGCAGTACTTC CASSPSSYGPLEQYF
NA TRBJ2-7 TRBV6-6 TRBD1 TGTGCCAGCAGTTATTTTCCGGGACAGGGGCGAGAGCAGTACTTC CASSYFPGQGREQYF
NA TRBJ2-3 TRBV6-1 NA TGTGCCAGCAGTGAAGGTCATAGGACTCGCACAGATACGCAGTATTTT CASSEGHRTRTDTQYF
NA TRBJ2-7 TRBV10-3 TRBD1 TGTGCCATCAGGACCGGACAGGGTCCCTCCAACGAGCAGTACTTC CAIRTGQGPSNEQYF
NA TRBJ1-5 TRBV12-3/TRBV12-4 NA TGTGCCAGCAGCCCAGGGCCGAACCAGCCCCAGCATTTT CASSPGPNQPQHF
NA TRBJ1-5 TRBV4-1 NA TGCGCCAGCAGCCAAGGACTAATGGAACCCTCTAGCAATCAGCCCCAGCATTTT CASSQGLMEPSSNQPQHF
NA TRBJ2-7 TRBV3-1/TRBV3-2 NA TGTGCCAGCAGCCTTCGTCCGGGACTGCAGTACTTC CASSLRPGLQYF
NA TRBJ1-2 TRBV28 TRBD1 TGTGCCAGCACTCAGGGGGGTAATGGCTACACCTTC CASTQGGNGYTF
NA TRBJ2-7 TRBV27 TRBD1 TGTGCCAGCAGTTTATCGGGCAGGGGGCTTACCTACGAGCAGTACTTC CASSLSGRGLTYEQYF
NA TRBJ2-3 TRBV28 TRBD2 TGTGCCAGCAGTTGGACTAGCGTCACAGATACGCAGTATTTT CASSWTSVTDTQYF
NA TRBJ1-2 TRBV14 NA TGTGCCAGCAGCCCATTGGGGACATCTAACTATGGCTACACCTTC CASSPLGTSNYGYTF
once TRBJ2-7 TRBV19 TRBD1 TGTGCCAGTAGTACTATCCCGGGACAGGGGGTTTACGAGCAGTACTTC CASSTIPGQGVYEQYF